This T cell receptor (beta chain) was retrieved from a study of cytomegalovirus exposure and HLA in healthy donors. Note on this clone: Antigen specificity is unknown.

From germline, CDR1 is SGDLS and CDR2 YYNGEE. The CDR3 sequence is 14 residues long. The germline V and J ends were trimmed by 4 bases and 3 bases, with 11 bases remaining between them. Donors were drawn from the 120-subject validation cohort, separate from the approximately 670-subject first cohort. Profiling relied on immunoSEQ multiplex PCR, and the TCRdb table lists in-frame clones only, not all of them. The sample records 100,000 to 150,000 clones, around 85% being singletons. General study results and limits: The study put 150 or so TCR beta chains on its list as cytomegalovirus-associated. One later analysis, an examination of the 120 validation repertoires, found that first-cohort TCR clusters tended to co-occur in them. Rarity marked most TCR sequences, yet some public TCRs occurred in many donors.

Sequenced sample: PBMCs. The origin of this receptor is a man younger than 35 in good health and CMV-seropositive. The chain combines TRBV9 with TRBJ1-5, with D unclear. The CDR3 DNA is TGTGCCAGCAGCCCGGGTGGCGACAATCAGCCCCAGCATTTT. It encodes CASSPGGDNQPQHF.